The 9 T cell receptor beta chains listed next were all sequenced from one sample in a study of CDR3 diversity in severe acne. Each CDR3 protein is one row after TCRdb ran MiXCR on the PCR reads. The sample records around 85,000 distinct CDR3 sequences, under 55% being singletons. Sequenced: blood. The receptors here all came from a male donor with severe acne vulgaris.

A word on this clonotype: A single base separates this from a much larger clone, so it may be a read error. The rearrangement joins TRBV20-1 to TRBJ2-2; 10 bases agree with TRBD2. The germline V gene encodes CDR1 DFQATT and CDR2 SNEGSKA (reference sequence). This CDR3 is built from 16 residues. With V trimmed by 4 bases and J by 7 bases, 12 bases remained unmatched. DNA of the CDR3: TGCAGTGCTACCAATATAGCGGGGGGTAATGTCGGGGAGCTGTTTTTT. Its translation: CSATNIAGGNVGELFF.

There are many counts of this clonotype. The rearrangement joins TRBV20-1 to TRBJ2-2; 12 positions agree with TRBD2. The V and J ends lost 7 bases and 2 bases, in that order; junction bases with no gene match: 2. The CDR3 consists of 14 residues. In germline, CDR1 is DFQATT, CDR2 SNEGSKA (reference sequence). CDR3: CSVLAGGNTGELFF. The CDR3 region has the DNA TGCAGTGTACTAGCGGGAGGTAACACCGGGGAGCTGTTTTTT.

The chain combines TRBV12-3 or TRBV12-4 with TRBJ2-3; 15 positions agree with TRBD2. This CDR3 has 16 residues. With V trimmed by 3 bases and J by 6 bases, 4 bases remained unmatched. The CDR3 DNA reads as TGTGCCAGCAGTTTGGGCGGGACTAGCGGGAGGGATACGCAGTATTTT. Translating gives CASSLGGTSGRDTQYF.

This clonotype is medium-sized. V gene TRBV2 combines with J gene TRBJ1-6; D gene uncertain. Trimming cost V 6 bases and J 8 bases, with 8 bases left between them. The CDR3 is 12 amino acids. CDR1 is SNHLY and CDR2 is FYNNEI in the germline V gene. The CDR3 spells CASSVGDSPLHF. DNA for the CDR3: TGTGCCAGCAGCGTCGGTGATTCACCCCTCCACTTT.

Many counts were recorded for this clonotype. The chain combines TRBV5-1 with TRBJ2-3, with 8 bases aligning to TRBD2. J gave up 2 bases and V 0 bases, and 8 bases lay outside the gene matches. Germline assignment: CDR1 SGHRS and CDR2 YFSETQ. The CDR3 spans 17 residues. The CDR3 nucleotides read TGCGCCAGCAGCTTGGGGGTCCGACTAGCGACCACAGATACGCAGTATTTT. This codes for CASSLGVRLATTDTQYF.

This clonotype was detected only a few times. CDR3 coding DNA: TGTGCCATCAGGGACAGTTATGAAAAACTGTTTTTT. This gives the protein CAIRDSYEKLFF. The chain couples TRBV10-3 to TRBJ1-4, with D possibly matching TRBD1 (6 bases). The CDR3 is 12 residues long. The germline V gene has CDR1 ENHRY and CDR2 SYGVKD. Trimming left V 6 bases short and J 6 bases short, with 8 bases between.

This chain connects TRBV9 to TRBJ1-4; D is uncertain. Germline CDR1 and CDR2: SGDLS and YYNGEE. V lost 3 bases, J lost 4 bases, and 10 bases lay in between. The CDR3 has 14 residues. The CDR3 DNA follows: TGTGCCAGCAGCGAAGCTGAAGGTAATGAAAAACTGTTTTTT. Its protein product is CASSEAEGNEKLFF.

The rearrangement links TRBV27 to TRBJ2-2; D ambiguous. This CDR3 spans 12 amino acids. Per germline, CDR1 MNHEY and CDR2 SMNVEV (reference sequence). V lost 8 bases and J 3 bases, leaving 7 bases between the germline ends. As DNA, the CDR3 is TGTGCCAGCGAGGCGGACACCGGGGAGCTGTTTTTT. The encoded protein is CASEADTGELFF.

The chain couples TRBV15 to TRBJ2-7, with D unresolved. Germline-derived CDR1 and CDR2 are LNHNV and YYDKDF (reference sequence). There are 13 residues in the CDR3. V was trimmed by 4 bases and J by 3 bases, leaving 10 bases between them. CDR3 sequence: CATSKELNYEQYF. DNA of the CDR3: TGTGCCACCAGCAAGGAATTAAACTACGAGCAGTACTTC.